This T cell receptor (beta chain) was sequenced during a study of blood T cell repertoires in COVID-19. Study-wide context: Whether acute or convalescent, the COVID-19 samples came from the United States, Italy and Spain. T cells, B-cell-depleted T cells, or PBMCs provided the cDNA or gDNA that served as material.

The ends were cut back, 2 bases at V and 6 bases at J, with 7 bases in the middle. The germline CDR1 and CDR2 sequences are LGHDT and YNNKEL (reference sequence). The CDR3 loop spans 13 amino acids. Sequencing was performed with immunoSEQ multiplex PCR; in TCRdb, only in-frame clones are kept and a portion is missing. The sample has 68,000 or so clones, just over 85% seen once. Material: peripheral blood. The receptor was isolated from a man younger than 40 with acute or convalescent COVID-19. The chain is built from TRBV3-1 (or the pseudogene TRBV3-2) and TRBJ2-2; a possible D gene is TRBD1 (5 bases). CDR3 DNA: TGTGCCAGCAGCCAAAACAGGCCCGGGGAGCTGTTTTTT. Protein product: CASSQNRPGELFF.